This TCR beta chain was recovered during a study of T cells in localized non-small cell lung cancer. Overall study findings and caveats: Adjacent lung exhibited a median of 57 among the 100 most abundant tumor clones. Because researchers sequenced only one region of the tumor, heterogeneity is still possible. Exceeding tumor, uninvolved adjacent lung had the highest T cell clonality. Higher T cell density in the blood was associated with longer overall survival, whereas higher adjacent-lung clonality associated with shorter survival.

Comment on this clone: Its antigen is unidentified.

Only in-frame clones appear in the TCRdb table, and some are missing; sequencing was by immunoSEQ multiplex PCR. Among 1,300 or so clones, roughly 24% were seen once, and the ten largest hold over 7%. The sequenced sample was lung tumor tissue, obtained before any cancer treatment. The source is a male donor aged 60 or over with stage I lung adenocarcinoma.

CDR3 nucleotide sequence: TGTGCCAGCAGCGTAGCCCTAGCGGGAGGAGGTGAGCAGTTCTTC. Protein sequence: CASSVALAGGGEQFF. The genes are TRBV9 and TRBJ2-1, with 11 bases aligning to TRBD2. This CDR3 region has 15 residues. Trimming took 0 bases from V and 9 from J; bases not matched to a gene: 5. Germline CDR1 and CDR2: SGDLS and YYNGEE.